Each of the 8 T cell receptor beta chains below was sequenced from the same sample in a study of T cells in tuberculosis. Generated by immunoSEQ multiplex PCR, the TCRdb table keeps only in-frame clones and is missing some. This sample carries roughly 24,000 clones, more than 95% of them seen once, and the ten largest clones take 6.2%. What was sequenced was PBMCs. These receptors all stem from a donor aged 10-29 years with latent tuberculosis or without tuberculosis infection.

This chain connects TRBV10-3 to TRBJ2-3; TRBD2 might be the D (5 bases). Trimming shortened V by 4 bases and J by 0 bases, and 5 bases separated the two germline ends. CDR3 length equals 13 residues. Looked up from germline, CDR1 is ENHRY and CDR2 is SYGVKD. The CDR3 loop reads CAISGRSTDTQYF. The CDR3 DNA is TGTGCCATCAGTGGGAGGAGCACAGATACGCAGTATTTT.

The rearrangement joins TRBV5-4 to TRBJ2-2; 13 bases match TRBD2. The CDR3 has 15 amino acids. V was pared by 4 bases and J by 7 bases, with 4 bases of the junction left unmatched. CDR1 is SGHNT and CDR2 is YYREEE in the germline V gene (reference sequence). Written as DNA, the CDR3 is TGTGCCAGCAGCCTGGGACTAGCGGGAAGCGGGGAGCTGTTTTTT. Protein: CASSLGLAGSGELFF.

The V and J genes are TRBV6-5 and TRBJ2-5; possible D gene TRBD1, 6 bases. Trimming took off 5 bases at V and 3 bases at J, with 13 bases between the two ends. From germline, CDR1 is MNHEY and CDR2 SVGAGI. The CDR3 runs 14 residues. The CDR3: CASSPGVGEETQYF. The CDR3 DNA is TGTGCCAGCAGTCCAGGGGTCGGGGAAGAGACCCAGTACTTC.

The chain has TRBV7-6 and TRBJ1-1; no clear D gene. Trimming removed 4 bases from V and 5 bases from J, with 11 bases in between. Germline V lookup: CDR1 SGHVS, CDR2 FNYEAQ. The CDR3 totals 13 residues. CDR3 residues: CASSWSRETEAFF. The CDR3 coding sequence is TGTGCCAGCAGCTGGAGTAGGGAGACTGAAGCTTTCTTT.

The chain joins TRBV30 to TRBJ2-7; D is possibly TRBD2 (6 bases). This CDR3 has 12 residues. Trimming stripped 0 bases from V and 3 bases from J, with 6 bases between. Looked up from germline, CDR1 is GTSNPN and CDR2 is SVGIG (reference sequence). The chain's CDR3 is CAWSVGGYEQYF. CDR3 nucleotides: TGTGCCTGGAGTGTGGGGGGCTACGAGCAGTACTTC.

The genes are TRBV6-5 and TRBJ2-5; 9 bases are shared with TRBD1. This CDR3 region has 13 residues. Trimming removed 5 bases from V and 7 bases from J; junction bases left unmatched: 5. Germline lookup yields CDR1 MNHEY and CDR2 SVGAGI. The CDR3: CASSRGTGRTQYF. The DNA for the CDR3 is TGTGCCAGCAGTCGAGGGACAGGGAGGACCCAGTACTTC.

The chain couples TRBV6-1 to TRBJ2-1; D call uncertain. The CDR3 extends over 13 amino acids. The germline V gene has CDR1 MNHNS and CDR2 SASEGT. The germline V and J ends were trimmed by 4 bases and 2 bases, with 6 bases remaining between them. This CDR3 is CASSGYTYNEQFF. The DNA of the CDR3 is TGTGCCAGCAGTGGTTACACCTACAATGAGCAGTTCTTC.

In nucleotides, the CDR3 is TGTGCCAGCAACCCACTCCGGGATAGGAACACTGAAGCTTTCTTT. Translating gives CASNPLRDRNTEAFF. The V and J genes are TRBV7-9 and TRBJ1-1; no firm D call. V was pared by 7 bases and J by 1 base, with 16 bases between. This CDR3 has 15 residues. Germline CDR1 reads SEHNR; CDR2 reads FQNEAQ (reference sequence).